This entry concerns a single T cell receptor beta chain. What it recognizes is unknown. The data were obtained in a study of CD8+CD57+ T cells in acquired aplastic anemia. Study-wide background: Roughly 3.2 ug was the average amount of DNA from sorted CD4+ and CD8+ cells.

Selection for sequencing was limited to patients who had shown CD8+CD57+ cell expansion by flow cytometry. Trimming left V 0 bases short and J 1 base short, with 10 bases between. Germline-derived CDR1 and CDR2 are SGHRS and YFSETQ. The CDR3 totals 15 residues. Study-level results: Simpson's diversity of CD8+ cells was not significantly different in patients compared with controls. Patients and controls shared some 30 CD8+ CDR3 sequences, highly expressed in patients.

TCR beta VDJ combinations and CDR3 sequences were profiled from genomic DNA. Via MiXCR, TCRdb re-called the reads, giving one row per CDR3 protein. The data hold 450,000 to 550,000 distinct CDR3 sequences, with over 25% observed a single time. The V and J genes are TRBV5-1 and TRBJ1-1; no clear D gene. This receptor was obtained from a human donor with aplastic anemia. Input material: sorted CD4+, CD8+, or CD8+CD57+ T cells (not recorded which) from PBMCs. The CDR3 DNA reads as TGCGCCAGCAGCTTGGCCCTGGGAGAGAACACTGAAGCTTTCTTT. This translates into CASSLALGENTEAFF.